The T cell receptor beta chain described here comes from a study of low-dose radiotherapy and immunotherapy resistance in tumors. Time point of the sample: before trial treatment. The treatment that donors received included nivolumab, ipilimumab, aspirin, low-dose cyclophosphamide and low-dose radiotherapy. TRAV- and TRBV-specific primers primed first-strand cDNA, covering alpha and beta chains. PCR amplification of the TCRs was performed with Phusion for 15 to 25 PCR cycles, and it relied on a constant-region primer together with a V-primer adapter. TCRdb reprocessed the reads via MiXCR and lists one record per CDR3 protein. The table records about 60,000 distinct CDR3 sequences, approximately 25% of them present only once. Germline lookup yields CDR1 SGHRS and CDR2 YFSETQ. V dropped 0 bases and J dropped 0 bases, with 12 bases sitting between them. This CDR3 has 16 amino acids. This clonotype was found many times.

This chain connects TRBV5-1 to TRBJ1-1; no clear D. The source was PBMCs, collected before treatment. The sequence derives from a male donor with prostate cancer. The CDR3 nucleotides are TGCGCCAGCAGCTTGGAAAGTGGAGGTTTGAACACTGAAGCTTTCTTT. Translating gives CASSLESGGLNTEAFF.